This note documents a single TCR beta chain sequence. Its target is not known. The source of the sample is a study of beta chain features in type 1 diabetes. Findings and caveats of the study: Shorter TCRB CDR3s, moderately but significantly so, marked every one of the four CD4+ subsets in Type 1 diabetes patients. A greater similarity of naive, central memory and Treg TCRB repertoires was seen among patients than among healthy donors. Small HLA sub-analyses could not settle whether HLA shapes TCRB rearrangement. Insertion counts at VDJ junctions were lower in type 1 diabetes patients, who also showed more deletions there. Sequencing from cDNA could over-represent high-TCR-expressing cells.

TCRB transcripts that were expressed got sequenced, as all of the isolated RNA had been reverse transcribed. Assay used: immunoSEQ multiplex PCR; TCRdb lists only in-frame clones, some missing. The sample consists of 130,000 or so clones, approximately 15% of them appearing once. This CDR3 is built from 15 residues. Trimming cost V 6 bases and J 2 bases; bases outside gene matches: 8. CDR1 SGHAT and CDR2 FQNNGV come from the germline V gene. The chain employs TRBV11-2 and TRBJ2-3, with TRBD2 identical over 7 bases. The TCR originated in a man between 18 and 29 years old with type 1 diabetes. The sequenced material came from central memory CD4+ T cells from blood. The CDR3 sequence: CASRPAGVYTDTQYF. The CDR3 nucleotides read TGTGCCAGCAGGCCGGCGGGGGTCTACACAGATACGCAGTATTTT.